The 10 T cell receptor beta chains in this list originate from one sample, sequenced in a study of CD8 T cells in Susac syndrome. Reverse transcription of about 0.45 to 1 ug RNA was performed with random hexamers. One entry per CDR3 protein, called by TCRdb with MiXCR from the immunoSEQ multiplex PCR reads. The table shows 250,000 to 300,000 distinct CDR3 sequences, with roughly 85% occurring only once. Sequencing was performed on CD8+ T cells from PBMCs. The receptors originated from a human donor with multiple sclerosis.

V is TRBV4-3 and J is TRBJ2-1, with D unresolved. Germline V lookup: CDR1 LGHNA, CDR2 YSLEER. V shed 3 bases and J shed 5 bases, with 5 bases lying between them. The CDR3 extends over 12 amino acids. CDR3: CASSQENNEQFF. In nucleotides, the CDR3 is TGCGCCAGCAGCCAGGAAAACAATGAGCAGTTCTTC.

The gene calls are TRBV28 and TRBJ1-1; no clear D gene. This CDR3 contains 13 residues. Trimming left V 1 base short and J 5 bases short, with 8 bases between. Germline V gene lookup returns CDR1 MDHEN and CDR2 SYDVKM. In DNA form, the CDR3 reads TGTGCCAGCAGTTTATCGGTCCTGACTGAAGCTTTCTTT. This gives the protein CASSLSVLTEAFF.

The chain joins TRBV2 to TRBJ2-7; D unclear. The germline V gene has CDR1 SNHLY and CDR2 FYNNEI. Trimming stripped 3 bases from V and 3 bases from J, with 15 bases between. The CDR3 covers 15 residues. CDR3 nucleotides: TGTGCCAGCAGTGATGATAGCCTTGAGCTCTACGAGCAGTACTTC. Protein product: CASSDDSLELYEQYF. Based on the CDR3 plus reference TRBV2 and TRBJ2-7, the full variable domain is EPEVTQTPSHQVTQMGQEVILRCVPISNHLYFYWYRQILGQKVEFLVSFYNNEISEKSEIFDDQFSVERPDGSNFTLKIRSTKLEDSAMYFCASSDDSLELYEQYFGPGTRLTVT.

The chain recombines TRBV4-1 with TRBJ2-7; D is unclear. CDR1 is MGHRA, CDR2 YSYEKL, per germline. The CDR3 consists of 15 residues. V was shortened by 0 bases and J by 3 bases, with 12 bases between the two germline ends. CDR3 sequence (DNA): TGCGCCAGCAGCCAAGATGTGGACCGAATCTACGAGCAGTACTTC. Translated, it gives CASSQDVDRIYEQYF.

J is TRBJ2-5 and V is TRBV25-1; TRBD1 matches at 8 bases. The germline gives CDR1 MGHDK, CDR2 SYGVNS. The V segment lost 6 bases and the J segment 4 bases; nucleotides outside the gene matches: 7. This CDR3 contains 14 residues. The CDR3 sequence is CASSRTGLLETQYF. The CDR3 DNA reads TGTGCCAGCAGCAGGACAGGGCTTTTAGAGACCCAGTACTTC.

This clonotype showed up just once. The CDR3 sequence: CATNFNQRENSEQFF. CDR3 nucleotides: TGTGCCACCAACTTTAACCAGCGGGAGAATTCTGAGCAGTTCTTC. The chain recombines TRBV15 with TRBJ2-1, with 8 bases fitting TRBD2. Germline assignment: CDR1 LNHNV and CDR2 YYDKDF (reference sequence). The CDR3 extends over 15 amino acids. V dropped 7 bases and J dropped 9; count of bases not matched to a gene: 14.

V usage is TRBV29-1 and J usage is TRBJ2-1; 7 bases line up with TRBD2. CDR1 SQVTM and CDR2 ANQGSEA come from the germline V gene. Unmatched junction bases numbered 9, after V lost 5 bases and J lost 8 bases. The CDR3 contains 13 residues. This CDR3 reads CSVWPTSPDEQFF. DNA for the CDR3: TGCAGCGTTTGGCCGACTAGCCCCGATGAGCAGTTCTTC.

The chain is built from TRBV4-3 and TRBJ1-2; D may be TRBD1 (5 bases). CDR3 length: 14 residues. Germline CDR1 is LGHNA and CDR2 is YSLEER. V dropped 10 bases and J dropped 0 bases, with 15 bases sitting between them. The CDR3 bases are TGCGCCAAATACGGCAGGGCTCCTAACTATGGCTACACCTTC. This encodes CAKYGRAPNYGYTF.

CDR3 in amino acids: CASRNSGLYGYTF. CDR3 nucleotides: TGCGCCAGCAGAAATTCGGGGCTCTATGGCTACACCTTC. The chain recombines TRBV5-1 with TRBJ1-2; TRBD1 might be the D (5 bases). Germline V gene sequence: CDR1 SGHRS, CDR2 YFSETQ. The CDR3 is made up of 13 amino acids. Trimming shortened V by 5 bases and J by 4 bases, and 12 bases separated the two germline ends.

CDR3: CASSAGGEYYEQYF. The CDR3 DNA sequence: TGTGCCAGCAGTGCAGGGGGCGAGTACTACGAGCAGTACTTC. The V and J genes are TRBV27 and TRBJ2-7, with 8 bases lining up with TRBD1. V was pared by 5 bases and J by 3 bases, with 6 bases of the junction left unmatched. Germline assignment: CDR1 MNHEY and CDR2 SMNVEV (reference sequence). This CDR3 is built from 14 residues.